One sample yielded the 5 T cell receptor beta chains listed below, sequenced in a study of T cell responses to AZD1222 COVID-19 vaccine. Clones were read by immunoSEQ multiplex PCR, and TCRdb kept only the in-frame ones, dropping some. Of 100,000 to 120,000 clones listed, roughly 90% are singletons. Sequences were derived from peripheral blood, sampled 28 days after the second AZD1222 dose. All receptors derive from an adult who received the AZD1222 COVID-19 vaccine.

This chain connects TRBV2 to TRBJ2-3; 7 bases line up with TRBD1. The CDR3 is 15 residues long. CDR1 is SNHLY, CDR2 FYNNEI, per germline. J gave up 5 bases and V 2 bases, and 7 bases lay outside the gene matches. CDR3 amino acids: CASSENRGDGDTQYF. The CDR3 DNA is TGTGCCAGCAGTGAAAACAGGGGAGATGGAGATACGCAGTATTTT.

The CDR3 sequence: CASGAGGIQETQYF. The DNA for the CDR3 is TGTGCCAGCGGAGCGGGGGGAATACAAGAGACCCAGTACTTC. V gene TRBV13 combines with J gene TRBJ2-5; 9 bases line up with TRBD2. The J segment lost 2 bases and the V segment lost 8 bases, leaving 6 bases of the junction unmatched. From germline, CDR1 is PRHDT and CDR2 FYEKMQ (reference sequence). CDR3 length: 14 residues. The whole variable domain, remainder taken from reference TRBV13 and TRBJ2-5, is AAGVIQSPRHLIKEKRETATLKCYPIPRHDTVYWYQQGPGQDPQFLISFYEKMQSDKGSIPDRFSAQQFSDYHSELNMSSLELGDSALYFCASGAGGIQETQYFGPGTRLLVL.

The J gene is TRBJ2-7, the V gene TRBV7-8; D is possibly TRBD1 (5 bases). Trimming pared 2 bases from V and 2 bases from J, leaving 7 bases between. Germline V lookup: CDR1 SGHVS, CDR2 FQNEAQ. The CDR3 runs 13 residues. The CDR3 protein is CASSLTGAYEQYF. Here the CDR3 DNA reads TGTGCCAGCAGCTTAACAGGCGCCTACGAGCAGTACTTC.

V and J are TRBV4-3 and TRBJ1-1; 7 bases map to TRBD1. Germline lookup yields CDR1 LGHNA and CDR2 YSLEER. Losses at the gene ends were 1 base for V and 3 bases for J; bases not matched to a gene: 8. CDR3 length: 16 amino acids. The CDR3 DNA follows: TGCGCCAGCAGCCAAGGGAAGAGGGGGCGATACACTGAAGCTTTCTTT. It yields the protein CASSQGKRGRYTEAFF.

This chain joins TRBV29-1 and TRBJ2-5; D is unclear. CDR1 and CDR2 from the germline V gene are SQVTM and ANQGSEA. The CDR3 loop spans 14 amino acids. The V end lost 2 bases, the J end lost 4 bases, and 14 bases lay between the germline ends. As DNA, the CDR3 is TGCAGCGTTGAATCCAGGTGGACGCGAGAGACCCAGTACTTC. Translated: CSVESRWTRETQYF. The full variable domain, in which reference TRBV29-1 and TRBJ2-5 provide the parts outside the CDR3, is SAVISQKPSRDICQRGTSLTIQCQVDSQVTMMFWYRQQPGQSLTLIATANQGSEATYESGFVIDKFPISRPNLTFSTLTVSNMSPEDSSIYLCSVESRWTRETQYFGPGTRLLVL.